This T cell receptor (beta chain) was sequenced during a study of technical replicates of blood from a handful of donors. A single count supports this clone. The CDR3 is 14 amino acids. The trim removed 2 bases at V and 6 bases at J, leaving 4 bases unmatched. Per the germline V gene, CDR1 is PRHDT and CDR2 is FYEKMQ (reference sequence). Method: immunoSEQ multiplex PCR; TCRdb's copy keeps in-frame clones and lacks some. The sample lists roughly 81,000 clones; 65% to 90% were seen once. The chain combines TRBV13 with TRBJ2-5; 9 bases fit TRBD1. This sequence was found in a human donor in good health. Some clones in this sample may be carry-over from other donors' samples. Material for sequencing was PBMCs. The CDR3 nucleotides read TGTGCCAGCAGCTTACCAGGGACAGGGAAGACCCAGTACTTC. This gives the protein CASSLPGTGKTQYF.